This T cell receptor beta chain comes out of a study of graft-versus-host responses after intestinal transplantation. Study-wide context: Recipients uniformly received anti-thymocyte globulin induction, followed by tacrolimus and steroids for about 3 years.

Trimming pared 0 bases from V and 3 bases from J, leaving 9 bases between. From germline, CDR1 is SQVTM and CDR2 ANQGSEA. This CDR3 comprises 13 residues. TCRdb's table, derived via immunoSEQ multiplex PCR, lists solely in-frame clones and lacks some. This sample has roughly 130,000 clones, with over 90% found just once. With regard to this clone: What it recognizes is unknown.

The receptor was derived from a human donor who received an intestinal transplant. This specimen was unstimulated CD4+ T cells sorted from spleen or lymph node cells, taken before intestinal transplant. The chain couples TRBV29-1 to TRBJ2-7, with D hard to call. CDR3 nucleotide sequence: TGCAGCGTTGAAGATCTCGAAGGCTACGAGCAGTACTTC. This translates into CSVEDLEGYEQYF.